These 14 T cell receptor beta chains originate from one sample sequenced in a study of T cell repertoires in cytomegalovirus infection. MiXCR, run by TCRdb on the reads, gives a single entry per CDR3 protein. The sample holds roughly 500,000 distinct CDR3 sequences, 10% to 12% seen once. What was sequenced was PBMCs. These receptors were collected from a human donor in good health (CMV status not recorded). Some clones in this sample may be carry-over from other donors' samples.

This clonotype was picked up many times. The chain recombines TRBV5-5 with TRBJ1-1, with TRBD1 as a possible D gene (5 bases). This CDR3 spans 15 amino acids. The V gene lost 4 bases and the J gene lost 6 bases, with 19 bases spanning the gap. Per germline, CDR1 SGHKS and CDR2 YYEKEE (reference sequence). The CDR3 nucleotides are TGTGCCAGCAGCCCGCCTGCCAGGGTTGGCGCTGAAGCTTTCTTT. Residues: CASSPPARVGAEAFF. Supplemented by reference TRBV5-5 and TRBJ1-1, the full variable domain reads DAGVTQSPTHLIKTRGQQVTLRCSPISGHKSVSWYQQVLGQGPQFIFQYYEKEERGRGNFPDRFSARQFPNYSSELNVNALLLGDSALYLCASSPPARVGAEAFFGQGTRLTVV.

This clonotype was seen repeatedly, ten times or more. The rearrangement uses TRBV5-4 and TRBJ2-5; TRBD2 might be the D (6 bases). The CDR3 loop spans 14 amino acids. V lost 4 bases to trimming and J lost 1 base, with 11 bases between them. Germline values: CDR1 SGHNT, CDR2 YYREEE (reference sequence). CDR3 amino acids: CASSVRDFQETQYF. The CDR3 DNA reads as TGTGCCAGCAGCGTACGGGACTTCCAAGAGACCCAGTACTTC. The entire variable domain, with the rest obtained from reference TRBV5-4 and TRBJ2-5, is as follows: ETGVTQSPTHLIKTRGQQVTLRCSSQSGHNTVSWYQQALGQGPQFIFQYYREEENGRGNFPPRFSGLQFPNYSSELNVNALELDDSALYLCASSVRDFQETQYFGPGTRLLVL.

The chain carries TRBV30 and TRBJ1-1; unclear D gene. Germline-derived CDR1 and CDR2 are GTSNPN and SVGIG (reference sequence). The germline V and J ends were trimmed by 3 bases and 2 bases, with 10 bases remaining between them. The CDR3 consists of 13 residues. The CDR3 loop is CAWRVGSNTEAFF. The CDR3 nucleotides read TGTGCCTGGAGAGTGGGCTCTAACACTGAAGCTTTCTTT.

A note on this clonotype: This may stem from a read error, because a much larger clone lies one nucleotide away. Here the CDR3 reads CSAATRENTEAFF. DNA of the CDR3: TGCAGTGCCGCGACCAGGGAGAACACTGAAGCTTTCTTT. The chain is built from TRBV20-1 and TRBJ1-1; a possible D gene is TRBD1 (5 bases). The CDR3 spans 13 residues. V lost 6 bases and J lost 1, with 12 bases in between. Germline V gene sequence: CDR1 DFQATT, CDR2 SNEGSKA (reference sequence).

Many counts were recorded for this clonotype. The chain combines TRBV7-8 with TRBJ2-2, with 9 bases lining up with TRBD2. Trimming at V came to 8 bases and at J to 5 bases, leaving 9 bases not matched to a gene. There are 15 residues in the CDR3. The germline gives CDR1 SGHVS, CDR2 FQNEAQ. The CDR3 spells CASEPSSGVTGELFF. DNA of the CDR3: TGTGCCAGCGAGCCGTCTAGCGGGGTGACCGGGGAGCTGTTTTTT.

In its sample, this clonotype was seen many times. This sequence joins TRBV7-9 and TRBJ2-5; D is unclear. V was shortened by 5 bases and J by 2 bases, with 15 bases between the two germline ends. Germline CDR1 SEHNR, CDR2 FQNEAQ (reference sequence). This CDR3 spans 15 amino acids. The DNA of the CDR3 is TGTGCCAGCAGCCTTAGAGCGCAGGAGCAAGAGACCCAGTACTTC. This codes for CASSLRAQEQETQYF.

In this sample, this clonotype turned up a few times. The CDR3 loop reads CASSPQRANTEAFF. The CDR3 coding sequence is TGTGCCAGCAGCCCCCAACGGGCGAACACTGAAGCTTTCTTT. The V and J genes are TRBV9 and TRBJ1-1; D is undetermined. This CDR3 is 14 amino acids long. The germline V and J ends were trimmed by 4 bases and 1 base, with 11 bases remaining between them. Germline CDR1 reads SGDLS; CDR2 reads YYNGEE.

The sample holds many counts of this clonotype. This chain uses TRBV28 with TRBJ2-5, with D possibly TRBD2 on 5 matching bases. The V gene lost 5 bases and the J gene lost 5 bases, with 21 bases spanning the gap. This CDR3 is built from 16 residues. CDR1 and CDR2 (germline): MDHEN, SYDVKM. This CDR3 reads CASSPPGAAGKETQYF. The CDR3 DNA reads TGTGCCAGCAGTCCCCCTGGTGCGGCGGGTAAGGAGACCCAGTACTTC.

This clonotype was counted ten times or more. As DNA, the CDR3 is TGTGCCAGCAGCTTATTCCCGAGACGGACAGGGGAGAAAGATACGCAGTATTTT. Translated, it gives CASSLFPRRTGEKDTQYF. This chain joins TRBV7-2 and TRBJ2-3; the match to TRBD1 covers 9 bases. V lost 2 bases and J lost 5; bases outside the gene matches: 14. This CDR3 is 18 amino acids long. The V gene's germline CDR1 is SGHTA and CDR2 FQGNSA.

This rearrangement joins TRBV2 to TRBJ2-1, with D perhaps assigned TRBD1 or TRBD2 (5 bases each). V was pared by 11 bases and J by 10 bases, with 18 bases between. Germline CDR1 SNHLY, CDR2 FYNNEI. The CDR3 loop spans 12 amino acids. CDR3 amino acids: CASPGPETEQFF. Written as DNA, the CDR3 is TGTGCCTCCCCGGGACCCGAGACGGAGCAGTTCTTC.

This clonotype came up many times. The chain recombines TRBV2 with TRBJ1-6; D gene ambiguous. The CDR3 consists of 15 residues. Trimming took off 2 bases at V and 5 bases at J, with 10 bases between the two ends. CDR1 is SNHLY and CDR2 is FYNNEI in the germline V gene. The CDR3 loop reads CASSERLRNNSPLHF. Here the CDR3 DNA reads TGTGCCAGCAGTGAAAGATTGCGGAATAATTCACCCCTCCACTTT.

This clonotype was observed a few times. The chain carries TRBV9 and TRBJ1-3, with D perhaps matching TRBD1 (6 bases). Trimming stripped 0 bases from V and 0 bases from J, with 10 bases between. From germline, CDR1 is SGDLS and CDR2 YYNGEE. This CDR3 region has 16 residues. The CDR3 coding sequence is TGTGCCAGCAGCGTAGTTGCGGGGGCCTCTGGAAACACCATATATTTT. Its protein is CASSVVAGASGNTIYF.

This clonotype was seen only a few times. This chain links TRBV11-2 with TRBJ2-7, with D uncertain. The germline CDR1 and CDR2 sequences are SGHAT and FQNNGV. Trimming removed 5 bases from V and 2 bases from J, with 13 bases in between. CDR3 length: 14 amino acids. For the CDR3, the DNA is TGTGCCAGCAGCCCAGGATCCGTCCCCTACGAGCAGTACTTC. This translates into CASSPGSVPYEQYF.

This clonotype occurred many times. The chain joins TRBV12-3 or TRBV12-4 to TRBJ2-1, with 12 bases matching TRBD2. This CDR3 contains 15 residues. V was pared by 5 bases and J by 2 bases, with 1 base of the junction left unmatched. Written as DNA, the CDR3 is TGTGCCAGCAGTAGACTAGCGGGGGCCTACAATGAGCAGTTCTTC. Its protein product is CASSRLAGAYNEQFF.